The T cell receptor (beta chain) described here comes from a study of T cells in Graves' hyperthyroidism and ophthalmopathy (dated by TCRdb to the late 2010s). Study-level background: Peripheral blood samples were taken at the time of initial diagnosis, prior to any treatment. TCR Vbeta CDR3 sequencing of some 140 peripheral blood samples (approximately 44 ophthalmopathy, 75 or so hyperthyroidism and some 17 progressor patients) is reported in the paper. Prospective prediction of ophthalmopathy was tested in an independent validation cohort consisting of roughly 20 hyperthyroidism patients and 15 to 17 patients who later progressed to ophthalmopathy. Thyroid tissue and blood T-cell repertoires from about six Graves' hyperthyroidism patients were also compared in the study. A discovery cohort of around 100 patients, 43 with Graves' ophthalmopathy and 55 to 65 with stable Graves' hyperthyroidism, was used to find distinguishing TCR V-J signatures. After blood sampling, hyperthyroidism patients were treated with methimazole at a starting dose of 30 mg daily, and ophthalmopathy patients were treated with high-dose intravenous methylprednisolone. The roughly 100 discovery patients were randomly split 7:3 into training and test sets. Broader findings and caveats from the paper: In validation, progression to ophthalmopathy was predicted by the model with nearly 71% sensitivity and 72% to 85% specificity, a median of about 6 months before onset. A 13 V-J signature model separated ophthalmopathy from stable hyperthyroidism, with around 91% sensitivity and 81.08% specificity in cross-validation and 80%/75% in testing. Sample size was not statistically predetermined, and investigators were not blinded to group allocation. Blood samples also contained most of the expanded thyroid clonotypes (frequency above 0.001), which suggests that blood repertoires may reflect thyroid immune responses.

Ophthalmopathy patients had moderately to severely active disease, Clinical Activity Score of at least 3, NOSPECS grade of at least 4, and duration under 3 months. Patients with uncontrolled infections, other autoimmune diseases, pregnancy or lactation were excluded. Diagnoses were based on clinical symptoms, serum thyroxine and TRAb, thyroid ultrasound and orbital computed tomography. PBMCs were separated from about 10 ml of fresh peripheral blood using Ficoll-Paque density gradient centrifugation. Total RNA was extracted using Trizol reagent, and RNA quality was assessed on an Agilent 2100 Bioanalyzer. Based on the germline V gene, the CDR1 and CDR2 sequences are MNHNS and SASEGT. V is cut by 6 bases and J by 8 bases, and the space between the germline ends is 16 bases. The CDR3 sequence holds 13 residues, the cysteine and phenylalanine included. Kept here is only the CDR3 DNA, which spans 39 bases and is read in frame from base 1.

The sample holds a few counts of this clonotype. Its antigen is unknown. Base-call qualities are not available, and no considerably larger clone is one nucleotide away. Amplification of TCR beta CDR3 regions was carried out from RNA transcripts. A first-round RT-PCR of the TCR CDR3 used the HTBI primer set with the Qiagen OneStep RT-PCR kit. The libraries were constructed in a second round of multiplex PCR and then size-selected and purified. Paired-end sequencing of the libraries was performed with 100 bp reads on an Illumina HiSeq2000. The study's processing was this. SOAPnuke was used to process the raw data, with reads discarded if the reads contained adapters or uncalled bases, had a mean Phred below 15, or lacked an exact constant-primer or identifier match. High-quality paired reads were merged with COPE v1.2.5, and unique nucleotide sequences were defined as clonotypes. MiTCR v1.1 was used to align the clonotypes against IMGT TRBV, TRBD and TRBJ reference segments. The analysis included only V-J combinations with a frequency above 0.0001, which together covered over 98% of the repertoires. A TCS score was defined as the ratio between F50 (clonal expansion) and ExV (chaos), using BLOSUM62-based TCRdist between CDR3 peptides within each V-J. Welch's t-statistics and random forest reduced 514 V-J features to 13, which were used in a naive Bayes classifier (R e1071). TCRdb applied fastp at Q25 and MiXCR to the public reads, then kept only in-frame beta chains. CDR3 protein sequences are deduplicated, and each keeps its most common genes and DNA. The V and J calls and clone size come from TCRdb's table, not from the authors' own analysis. Across this sample there are about 600,000 distinct CDR3 sequences, with 13% to 15% seen only once. 7% to 9% of the sample is held by the ten biggest clonotypes.

The chain is encoded by TRBV6-1 joined to TRBJ1-2; there is no confident call for the D gene. The material sequenced was blood. The clonotype was recovered from a young woman with Graves' ophthalmopathy. The DNA is TGTGCCAGCAGCAGTCGTCCCGTTGAAGGCTACACCTTC. This gives the protein CASSSRPVEGYTF.